These T cell receptor beta chains were read from a single sample in a study of CD8+ T cells in alopecia areata. Clones were sequenced by immunoSEQ multiplex PCR, and TCRdb holds only the in-frame ones, with some missing. The sample lists roughly 250,000 clones, about two thirds occurring once. Here the sequenced sample was CD4+ T cells sorted from blood, taken at week 0. These receptors originate from a human donor with alopecia areata. The CDR3 runs from the conserved cysteine through the conserved F or W. The D gene is left open where the match is weak. Clone size is stated in some rows and not others, as once, few, many or a class when expanded.

size	J	D	V	CDR3	DNA
few	TRBJ1-5	.	TRBV29-1	CDSNQPQHF	TGTGACAGTAATCAGCCCCAGCATTTT
.	TRBJ1-6	.	TRBV15	CATSREAGRNSPLHF	TGTGCCACCAGCAGAGAGGCAGGGAGGAATTCACCCCTCCACTTT
.	TRBJ2-7	.	TRBV30	CAWSGGLSYEQYF	TGTGCCTGGAGTGGAGGACTCTCTTACGAGCAGTACTTC
few	TRBJ1-1	.	TRBV30	CAADTEAFF	TGTGCGGCGGACACTGAAGCTTTCTTT
.	TRBJ2-6	.	TRBV4-3	CASSQDPGQYGANVLTF	TGCGCCAGCAGCCAAGATCCAGGACAGTACGGGGCCAACGTCCTGACTTTC
.	TRBJ2-3	.	TRBV7-6	CASSLWEVVDTQYF	TGTGCCAGCAGCTTATGGGAGGTTGTAGATACGCAGTATTTT
once	TRBJ1-1	TRBD1	TRBV29-1	CSVKGQLNTEAFF	TGCAGCGTGAAGGGACAGTTGAACACTGAAGCTTTCTTT
few	TRBJ1-1	.	TRBV29-1	CSVEDTSTEAFF	TGCAGCGTTGAAGATACGTCCACTGAAGCTTTCTTT
once	TRBJ2-5	.	TRBV30	CAWSVGGTQYF	TGTGCCTGGAGTGTCGGAGGGACCCAGTACTTC
.	TRBJ2-3	.	TRBV6-5	CASSASPAETDTQYF	TGTGCCAGCAGTGCCTCTCCGGCAGAAACAGATACGCAGTATTTT
.	TRBJ2-3	.	TRBV11-2	CASSSFTDTQYF	TGTGCCAGCAGCTCCTTCACAGATACGCAGTATTTT
few	TRBJ1-5	.	TRBV30	CAWSEQGAQPQHF	TGTGCCTGGAGCGAACAGGGTGCACAGCCCCAGCATTTT
.	TRBJ2-2	.	TRBV30	CAWSVRNTGELFF	TGTGCCTGGAGTGTCCGAAACACCGGGGAGCTGTTTTTT
.	TRBJ1-5	.	TRBV30	CAWSGPPNQPQHF	TGTGCCTGGAGCGGACCTCCCAATCAGCCCCAGCATTTT
.	TRBJ2-7	.	TRBV7-8	CASSLWGKENEQYF	TGTGCCAGCAGCTTGTGGGGGAAGGAGAACGAGCAGTACTTC
once	TRBJ2-7	TRBD2	TRBV30	CAWSPPSGGLYEQYF	TGTGCCTGGAGTCCACCGTCGGGGGGGCTCTACGAGCAGTACTTC
.	TRBJ2-7	TRBD1	TRBV10-3	CAISDPIQYRGEQYF	TGTGCCATCAGTGACCCAATACAATACAGGGGCGAGCAGTACTTC